This T cell receptor (beta chain) is drawn from a study of identifying expanded T cells in peripheral blood. The CDR3 has 13 residues. V lost 0 bases, J lost 7 bases, and 7 bases lay in between. Germline lookup yields CDR1 GTSNPN and CDR2 SVGIG (reference sequence). This clone occurred once. What it recognizes is unknown. Study results and caveats: Approximately 1.1 clones differed between technical replicates, versus approximately 16 and 19 over time. Clone count variance between two-week samples rose with total template count.

Assay used: immunoSEQ multiplex PCR; TCRdb lists only in-frame clones, some missing. The table lists about 63,000 clones, about four fifths of them singletons. Healthy donors had no documented immune events, such as infections, while sampled. The specimen sequenced was blood. This chain links TRBV30 with TRBJ1-6, with D uncertain. The receptor comes from a person aged 18 to 75 in good health. The DNA of the CDR3 is TGTGCCTGGAGTGTGGATAGAAATTCACCCCTCCACTTT. Its protein product is CAWSVDRNSPLHF. Full variable domain (missing parts from reference TRBV30 and TRBJ1-6): SQTIHQWPATLVQPVGSPLSLECTVEGTSNPNLYWYRQAAGRGLQLLFYSVGIGQISSEVPQNLSASRPQDRQFILSSKKLLLSDSGFYLCAWSVDRNSPLHFGNGTRLTVT.